What follows are 19 T cell receptor beta chains derived from one specimen sequenced in a study of T cells after yellow fever vaccination (dated by TCRdb to the late 2010s). This specimen's treatment or condition label, interpreted: live attenuated yellow fever vaccine strain. The library was generated by 5' RACE. Sequencing relied on an Illumina NovaSeq 6000. The raw public data were reprocessed by TCRdb itself: fastp quality trimming at Q25, MiXCR clonotype calling, in-frame beta chains only. Identical CDR3 protein sequences are pooled into one entry, listed with their most common genes and DNA. Counted in this sample were 340,000 or so distinct CDR3 sequences; approximately 12% of them appeared once. Approximately 3.3% of the sample is in the top ten clones. The sequenced sample was CD4+ T cells sorted from PBMCs, obtained 15 days after the yellow fever booster vaccination. These receptors all come from a young man who received the YFV17D yellow fever vaccine.

V and J are TRBV6-2 or TRBV6-3 and TRBJ2-7; a weak D match, TRBD2 (6 bases). Trimming took off 6 bases at V and 1 base at J, with 10 bases between the two ends. Germline V gene lookup returns CDR1 MNHEY and CDR2 SVGEGT. This CDR3 has 13 amino acids. DNA of the CDR3: TGTGCCAGCAGCCGGGAGAGATCCTACGAGCAGTACTTC. Translating it yields CASSRERSYEQYF.

This clonotype occurred a few times. This chain connects TRBV6-5 to TRBJ1-1; 9 nucleotides match TRBD1. Germline assignment: CDR1 MNHEY and CDR2 SVGAGI. The CDR3 contains 16 residues. Germline trimming cut 0 bases from V and 3 bases from J; bases unmatched to any gene: 5. The CDR3 protein is CASSYSEDRGYTEAFF. CDR3 nucleotide sequence: TGTGCCAGCAGTTACTCGGAGGACAGGGGATACACTGAAGCTTTCTTT.

V usage is TRBV5-1 and J usage is TRBJ2-2, with unresolved D. The CDR3 is 15 residues long. Germline V gene sequence: CDR1 SGHRS, CDR2 YFSETQ. Trimming removed 6 bases from V and 2 bases from J, with 14 bases in between. The CDR3 nucleotides read TGCGCCAGCACCCCCCAGGCGGATAACACCGGGGAGCTGTTTTTT. This codes for CASTPQADNTGELFF.

This clonotype has ten or more counts. The rearrangement joins TRBV4-1 to TRBJ2-7; D gene ambiguous. The V gene's germline CDR1 is MGHRA and CDR2 YSYEKL. The CDR3 has 12 residues. The germline V and J ends were trimmed by 4 bases and 2 bases, with 6 bases remaining between them. As DNA, the CDR3 is TGCGCCAGCAGCCCTGGGCCCTACGAGCAGTACTTC. As protein: CASSPGPYEQYF.

This chain connects TRBV29-1 to TRBJ2-5; 12 positions agree with TRBD2. V lost 6 bases to trimming and J lost 4 bases; unmatched junction nucleotides: 15. Germline V lookup: CDR1 SQVTM, CDR2 ANQGSEA. The CDR3 length is 17 residues. CDR3 coding DNA: TGCAGCGTCCATGGGCTAGCGGGGGGGCGGAAAGGAGAGACCCAGTACTTC. Amino acid sequence: CSVHGLAGGRKGETQYF.

The chain combines TRBV19 with TRBJ2-2; 8 positions match TRBD1. This CDR3 region has 14 residues. J lost 7 bases, V lost 5 bases, and 6 bases had no gene match. The germline V gene encodes CDR1 LNHDA and CDR2 SQIVND (reference sequence). The CDR3 DNA reads TGTGCCAGTAGTCCGGGACAGGTCCTCGGGGAGCTGTTTTTT. Residues: CASSPGQVLGELFF.

V and J are TRBV6-5 and TRBJ2-7; D perhaps matches TRBD1 (6 bases). Germline V gene data show CDR1 as MNHEY and CDR2 as SVGAGI. V lost 2 bases, J lost 3 bases, and 11 bases lay in between. The CDR3 contains 14 residues. DNA for the CDR3: TGTGCCAGCAGTTACCGTTCCAGGGGCTACGAGCAGTACTTC. Encoded protein: CASSYRSRGYEQYF.

This clonotype was seen a few times. The chain combines TRBV6-5 with TRBJ1-1; D gene uncertain. CDR3 length: 14 residues. V was shortened by 5 bases and J by 1 base, with 11 bases between the two germline ends. CDR1 and CDR2 from the germline V gene are MNHEY and SVGAGI. The CDR3 protein is CASSPRVWNTEAFF. The CDR3 DNA follows: TGTGCCAGCAGTCCCCGGGTCTGGAACACTGAAGCTTTCTTT.

Comment on this clonotype: The junction differs from germline at one of its ends, possibly a read error. The CDR3 protein is CPSSYGRGWVDTDAFF. The CDR3 coding sequence is TGTCCCAGCAGTTACGGCAGGGGATGGGTGGACACTGATGCTTTCTTT. The V call is TRBV6-5, the J call TRBJ1-1; the D gene is possibly TRBD1 (6 bases). Germline CDR1 MNHEY, CDR2 SVGAGI. CDR3 size: 16 residues.

V and J are TRBV2 and TRBJ1-2; D is unclear. With 6 bases removed from V and 8 bases from J, the gap between germline ends came to 16 bases. This CDR3 contains 13 residues. Germline CDR1 is SNHLY and CDR2 is FYNNEI. The CDR3: CASRQTRGFGYTF. CDR3 DNA sequence: TGTGCCAGCAGACAAACAAGAGGGTTCGGCTACACCTTC.

This clonotype was observed at least ten times. This rearrangement joins TRBV9 to TRBJ1-2; D is unresolved. Trimming removed 4 bases at V and 3 bases at J, with 13 bases between. The CDR3 is 14 residues long. Germline CDR1 SGDLS, CDR2 YYNGEE. The CDR3 nucleotides read TGTGCCAGCAGCCCCGGTTCGTCGGACTATGGCTACACCTTC. Translating it yields CASSPGSSDYGYTF.

J is TRBJ2-3 and V is TRBV25-1; the D gene could be TRBD1 or TRBD2 (6 bases each). V lost 8 bases and J 6 bases, leaving 18 bases between the germline ends. The germline V gene encodes CDR1 MGHDK and CDR2 SYGVNS. The CDR3 length is 14 residues. The CDR3 nucleotides are TGTGCCAGCGGAGGGACATCGGGGTTGGATACGCAGTATTTT. Translated: CASGGTSGLDTQYF. Filled out from reference TRBV25-1 and TRBJ2-3, the complete variable domain reads EADIYQTPRYLVIGTGKKITLECSQTMGHDKMYWYQQDPGMELHLIHYSYGVNSTEKGDLSSESTVSRIRTEHFPLTLESARPSHTSQYLCASGGTSGLDTQYFGPGTRLTVL.

The chain joins TRBV19 to TRBJ1-2, with D tentatively TRBD1 (5 bases). This CDR3 has 15 residues. CDR1 LNHDA and CDR2 SQIVND come from the germline V gene (reference sequence). V lost 4 bases and J lost 5, with 17 bases in between. CDR3 amino acids: CASSTPPGRTYGYTF. Here the CDR3 DNA reads TGTGCCAGTAGTACACCCCCGGGACGGACTTATGGCTACACCTTC.

This clonotype was detected a few times. V is TRBV28 and J is TRBJ1-5; D is undetermined. From germline, CDR1 is MDHEN and CDR2 SYDVKM. There are 10 residues in the CDR3. V dropped 8 bases and J dropped 5 bases, with 4 bases sitting between them. CDR3 in amino acids: CASGDQPQHF. In DNA form, the CDR3 reads TGTGCCAGCGGTGATCAGCCCCAGCATTTT.

In its sample, this clonotype was seen once. The chain carries TRBV10-3 and TRBJ1-6, with 7 bases aligning to TRBD1. This CDR3 has 16 amino acids. J was trimmed by 5 bases and V by 5 bases; bases with no gene match: 9. The germline gives CDR1 ENHRY, CDR2 SYGVKD. The CDR3 bases are TGTGCCATCAGTCGGGAAGGGGACAGCAATAATTCACCCCTCCACTTT. Amino acid sequence: CAISREGDSNNSPLHF.

This clonotype has ten or more counts. The genes are TRBV4-3 and TRBJ1-1; D remains unclear. Germline V lookup: CDR1 LGHNA, CDR2 YSLEER. The CDR3 runs 15 residues. The V and J ends lost 0 bases and 7 bases respectively, with 15 bases between them. The CDR3 loop reads CASSQDISGSSEAFF. CDR3 sequence (DNA): TGCGCCAGCAGCCAAGATATTTCTGGGAGCAGTGAAGCTTTCTTT.

The V gene is TRBV6-2 or TRBV6-3, the J gene TRBJ1-2; TRBD1 matches 7 bases. This CDR3 is 13 amino acids long. CDR1 is MNHEY and CDR2 is SVGEGT in the germline V gene. V was clipped by 7 bases and J by 2 bases; unmatched bases: 4. CDR3 loop: CASKPGQNYGYTF. The CDR3 DNA follows: TGTGCCAGCAAACCGGGACAGAACTATGGCTACACCTTC.

V is TRBV7-2 and J is TRBJ2-5; D gene unclear. V dropped 1 base and J dropped 3 bases, with 9 bases sitting between them. Germline CDR1 SGHTA, CDR2 FQGNSA. The CDR3 runs 14 residues. CDR3 coding DNA: TGTGCCAGCAGCTTAGTCCGTACTAAAGAGACCCAGTACTTC. Its protein product is CASSLVRTKETQYF.

This chain uses TRBV21-1 with TRBJ2-7; TRBD2 was called by the table and not checked on the DNA. TRBV21-1 is described as a pseudogene. The CDR3 loop spans 15 amino acids. The CDR3 region has the DNA TGTGCCAGCATCCCCCTAGCGAAAGTTACCTACGAGCAGTACGTC. Encoded protein: CASIPLAKVTYEQYV.